The 16 T cell receptor beta chains given below trace back to one sample, sequenced in a study of cytomegalovirus exposure and HLA in healthy donors. Assay: immunoSEQ multiplex PCR; the TCRdb copy retains only in-frame clones and omits some. The profile shows 150,000 or so clones, approximately 86% of them singletons. Sequenced: PBMCs. The receptors originated from a young man in good health and CMV-seropositive.

This clone was observed a few times. V gene TRBV9 combines with J gene TRBJ1-2; TRBD1 agrees at 8 bases. Germline CDR1 and CDR2: SGDLS and YYNGEE. CDR3 length: 14 amino acids. J gave up 4 bases and V 4 bases, and 6 bases lay outside the gene matches. CDR3 bases: TGTGCCAGCAGCCCCGGACAGGGCGGCTATGGCTACACCTTC. Its protein product is CASSPGQGGYGYTF.

This clone was seen a few times. V and J are TRBV7-9 and TRBJ1-2, with D maybe TRBD1 (5 bases). Between the trimmed V and J ends, which lost 2 bases and 6 bases, there was a span of 10 bases. The CDR3 is made up of 13 amino acids. CDR1 and CDR2 from the germline V gene are SEHNR and FQNEAQ (reference sequence). CDR3 amino acids: CASSLRGFDGYTF. As DNA, the CDR3 is TGTGCCAGCAGCTTAAGGGGTTTTGATGGCTACACCTTC. Drawing the rest from reference TRBV7-9 and TRBJ1-2, the complete variable domain is DTGVSQNPRHKITKRGQNVTFRCDPISEHNRLYWYRQTLGQGPEFLTYFQNEAQLEKSRLLSDRFSAERPKGSFSTLEIQRTEQGDSAMYLCASSLRGFDGYTFGSGTRLTVV.

A single count supports this clone. The genes are TRBV10-1 and TRBJ2-5, with 10 nucleotides matching TRBD2. Germline V gene data show CDR1 as WNHNN and CDR2 as SYGVQD (reference sequence). The CDR3 extends over 17 amino acids. Unmatched junction bases numbered 9, after V lost 0 bases and J lost 5 bases. This CDR3 is CASSESIQRGGPETQYF. The CDR3 nucleotides read TGCGCCAGCAGTGAGTCGATACAGCGGGGGGGCCCGGAGACCCAGTACTTC.

This clone was seen a handful of times. The V gene is TRBV7-9, the J gene TRBJ1-2; possibly TRBD1 for D (5 bases). CDR1 SEHNR and CDR2 FQNEAQ come from the germline V gene (reference sequence). The CDR3 length is 12 residues. Trimming took 6 bases from V and 5 from J, leaving 10 bases between them. The CDR3 coding sequence is TGTGCCAGCAGTTCGGACACGTATGGCTACACCTTC. Encoded protein: CASSSDTYGYTF. Based on the CDR3 plus reference TRBV7-9 and TRBJ1-2, the full variable domain is DTGVSQNPRHKITKRGQNVTFRCDPISEHNRLYWYRQTLGQGPEFLTYFQNEAQLEKSRLLSDRFSAERPKGSFSTLEIQRTEQGDSAMYLCASSSDTYGYTFGSGTRLTVV.

A remark on this clone: At the DNA level, this CDR3 is encoded by other sequences in the same sample as well. The V and J genes are TRBV9 and TRBJ1-2; tentative D call: TRBD1 (6 bases). The germline V gene has CDR1 SGDLS and CDR2 YYNGEE. Deletions cut 0 bases from V and 1 base from J, with 7 bases between. The CDR3 is made up of 14 amino acids. In nucleotides, the CDR3 is TGTGCCAGCAGCGTAGGAGGGGGTAACTATGGCTACACCTTC. Amino acid sequence: CASSVGGGNYGYTF.

This rearrangement joins TRBV1 to TRBJ1-2; the table's D call, TRBD1, was not checked against the DNA. TRBV1 is marked as a pseudogene. The CDR3 spans 17 residues. CDR3 sequence: CTSSQGDRGPWDYGYTF. The CDR3 coding sequence is TGCACCAGCAGCCAAGGCGACAGGGGGCCATGGGACTATGGCTACACCTTC.

This rearrangement joins TRBV6-5 to TRBJ1-2; D is uncertain. The CDR3 runs to 14 residues. CDR1 MNHEY and CDR2 SVGAGI come from the germline V gene. With 5 bases removed from V and 2 bases from J, the gap between germline ends came to 12 bases. The CDR3 nucleotides read TGTGCCAGCAGTCCCCCCCAACAGAACTATGGCTACACCTTC. It yields the protein CASSPPQQNYGYTF.

The chain links TRBV6-1 to TRBJ1-5; a possible D gene is TRBD1 (6 bases). CDR1 MNHNS and CDR2 SASEGT come from the germline V gene. This CDR3 is built from 14 residues. V gave up 4 bases and J gave up 4 bases, with 11 bases separating them. CDR3 coding DNA: TGTGCCAGCAGTGGTCCACAGGGAAATCAGCCCCAGCATTTT. Protein product: CASSGPQGNQPQHF.

This chain joins TRBV6-6 and TRBJ1-4, with 10 bases fitting TRBD1. The CDR3 totals 14 residues. V trimming: 6 bases; J trimming: 8 bases; junction bases outside the gene matches: 6. The germline CDR1 and CDR2 sequences are MNHNY and SVGAGI (reference sequence). The CDR3 sequence is CASSPGTGVEKLFF. CDR3 DNA: TGTGCCAGCAGCCCCGGGACAGGGGTGGAAAAACTGTTTTTT.

The rearrangement joins TRBV7-8 to TRBJ2-4; 11 nucleotides match TRBD2. This CDR3 has 19 amino acids. Germline trimming cut 1 base from V and 3 bases from J; bases unmatched to any gene: 11. Germline V CDR1 and CDR2: SGHVS, FQNEAQ. DNA of the CDR3: TGTGCCAGCAGCTTAGAATTCGGGTCTAGCGGGGGGTTCAAAAACATTCAGTACTTC. Translation: CASSLEFGSSGGFKNIQYF.

The chain is built from TRBV4-3 and TRBJ2-7; 10 bases are shared with TRBD1. The germline gives CDR1 LGHNA, CDR2 YSLEER. V lost 4 bases to trimming and J lost 5 bases; unmatched junction nucleotides: 8. The CDR3 loop spans 15 amino acids. The CDR3 reads CASSPGTGESNEQYF. CDR3 in DNA: TGCGCCAGCAGCCCCGGGACAGGGGAATCAAACGAGCAGTACTTC.

The chain is built from TRBV7-3 and TRBJ1-1; 7 bases map to TRBD1. CDR3 size: 14 residues. J lost 6 bases, V lost 0 bases, and 4 bases had no gene match. Germline V gene lookup returns CDR1 SGHTA and CDR2 FQGTGA. CDR3 in DNA: TGTGCCAGCAGCTTAACCCCCGGGACAGCTGAAGCTTTCTTT. Amino acids: CASSLTPGTAEAFF.

This clone occurred a few times. The chain uses TRBV30 and TRBJ1-6; D unclear. This CDR3 spans 12 amino acids. V was cut by 0 bases and J by 5 bases, with 2 bases left in between. Per the germline V gene, CDR1 is GTSNPN and CDR2 is SVGIG (reference sequence). The CDR3 DNA reads TGTGCCTGGAGTGTTAATAATTCACCCCTCCACTTT. Amino acids: CAWSVNNSPLHF.

This clone was seen more than once but under ten times. The genes are TRBV15 and TRBJ1-6; 8 bases are shared with TRBD1. Trimming at V came to 7 bases and at J to 10 bases, leaving 12 bases not matched to a gene. The CDR3 covers 15 residues. CDR1 LNHNV and CDR2 YYDKDF come from the germline V gene (reference sequence). Here the CDR3 reads CATTRTRTGQSPLHF. The CDR3 bases are TGTGCCACCACCCGAACCAGGACAGGGCAGTCACCCCTCCACTTT.

The gene calls are TRBV11-2 and TRBJ1-1, with 7 bases fitting TRBD1. The CDR3 extends over 15 amino acids. The V gene end was trimmed by 4 bases and the J gene end by 2 bases; junction bases not matched to a gene: 7. Germline CDR1 is SGHAT and CDR2 is FQNNGV. The chain's CDR3 is CASSSFQGVNTEAFF. The CDR3 nucleotides are TGTGCCAGCAGCTCATTCCAGGGGGTAAACACTGAAGCTTTCTTT. Together with reference TRBV11-2 and TRBJ1-1, the CDR3 gives the full variable domain: EAGVAQSPRYKIIEKRQSVAFWCNPISGHATLYWYQQILGQGPKLLIQFQNNGVVDDSQLPKDRFSAERLKGVDSTLKIQPAKLEDSAVYLCASSSFQGVNTEAFFGQGTRLTVV.

V gene TRBV10-3 combines with J gene TRBJ1-1; D is possibly TRBD1 (5 bases). The CDR3 consists of 14 residues. Trimming removed 7 bases at V and 3 bases at J, with 15 bases between. The germline V gene has CDR1 ENHRY and CDR2 SYGVKD. The CDR3 DNA reads TGTGCCATCAATACGGGACTCCCCGACACTGAAGCTTTCTTT. It translates to CAINTGLPDTEAFF.